Shown below are 7 T cell receptor beta chains from a single sample sequenced in a study of radiation and T cells in renal cell carcinoma. Regarding time point: blood 2 weeks post-SBRT. Specified treatment: 15 Gy SBRT to primary tumor, nephrectomy 4 weeks later. Assay used: immunoSEQ multiplex PCR; TCRdb lists only in-frame clones, some missing. Of some 120,000 clones in the sample, around four fifths are singletons; the top ten hold 1.9%. Here the sequenced sample was blood, taken from a patient whose treatment included radiotherapy and nephrectomy. These receptors all come from a woman aged 60 to 75 with renal cell carcinoma.

The genes are TRBV28 and TRBJ2-7, with D possibly TRBD2 on 7 matching bases. V gave up 7 bases and J gave up 2 bases, with 21 bases separating them. Germline V CDR1 and CDR2: MDHEN, SYDVKM. This CDR3 has 16 residues. The DNA of the CDR3 is TGTGCCAGCACTCTAGGGGGGGTACTAGGACCCTACGAGCAGTACTTC. It yields the protein CASTLGGVLGPYEQYF.

In this sample, this clone turned up a few times. The rearrangement links TRBV27 to TRBJ2-7; 8 bases are shared with TRBD1. Germline trimming cut 4 bases from V and 2 bases from J; bases unmatched to any gene: 7. Per the germline V gene, CDR1 is MNHEY and CDR2 is SMNVEV (reference sequence). The CDR3 has 15 amino acids. The CDR3 DNA is TGTGCCAGCAGTTCCACCACAGGGGGAACCTACGAGCAGTACTTC. Protein: CASSSTTGGTYEQYF.

This chain's CDR3 is CASSTSMLYSPLHF. The CDR3, as DNA: TGTGCCAGTAGTACCTCCATGCTATATTCACCCCTCCACTTT. The chain uses TRBV19 and TRBJ1-6; D is unresolved. V gave up 4 bases and J gave up 8 bases, with 12 bases separating them. Germline CDR1 LNHDA, CDR2 SQIVND (reference sequence). This CDR3 has 14 residues.

This clone has just a few counts. V gene TRBV12-5 combines with J gene TRBJ2-3; D gene uncertain. CDR3 size: 12 residues. The germline gives CDR1 LGHNT, CDR2 FRNRAP. V gave up 6 bases and J gave up 3 bases, with 7 bases separating them. In DNA, the CDR3 is TGTGCTAGTGGGACGCAAACAGATACGCAGTATTTT. This codes for CASGTQTDTQYF.

The chain joins TRBV2 to TRBJ1-6, with 7 bases that match TRBD1. Germline trimming cut 2 bases from V and 1 base from J; bases unmatched to any gene: 8. Germline V gene sequence: CDR1 SNHLY, CDR2 FYNNEI. The CDR3 length is 18 residues. The CDR3 loop is CASSESAGGWSYNSPLHF. The DNA for the CDR3 is TGTGCCAGCAGTGAATCTGCAGGGGGGTGGTCCTATAATTCACCCCTCCACTTT.

This clone was counted only a few times. The V and J genes are TRBV29-1 and TRBJ2-5; unclear D gene. V shed 0 bases and J shed 5 bases, with 13 bases lying between them. Germline V gene data show CDR1 as SQVTM and CDR2 as ANQGSEA. This CDR3 comprises 14 residues. CDR3 nucleotides: TGCAGCGTTGAAGAGACAAGTTTCGGGGAGACCCAGTACTTC. It encodes CSVEETSFGETQYF. The variable domain in full, completed from reference TRBV29-1 and TRBJ2-5, reads SAVISQKPSRDICQRGTSLTIQCQVDSQVTMMFWYRQQPGQSLTLIATANQGSEATYESGFVIDKFPISRPNLTFSTLTVSNMSPEDSSIYLCSVEETSFGETQYFGPGTRLLVL.

The chain employs TRBV4-2 and TRBJ1-6, with 9 bases matching TRBD1. The CDR3 is made up of 16 amino acids. V lost 4 bases to trimming and J lost 8 bases; unmatched junction nucleotides: 9. From germline, CDR1 is LGHNA and CDR2 YNFKEQ. The chain's CDR3 is CASSPAGQGEDSPLHF. Here the CDR3 DNA reads TGTGCCAGCAGCCCCGCGGGACAGGGAGAGGATTCACCCCTCCACTTT.